The rows below give T cell receptor beta chains drawn from one sample of a study of PD-1 blockade in classical Hodgkin lymphoma. The protocol was immunoSEQ multiplex PCR, while the TCRdb copy is restricted to in-frame clones and leaves out a portion. The sample carries 50,000 to 85,000 clones, over 55% recorded once. The starting material was peripheral blood mononuclear cells (PBMCs), obtained before the second cycle of nivolumab. The source of these receptors is a human donor with classical Hodgkin lymphoma. Each CDR3 is given with its conserved first and last residue. Fields, in order: clone size, V gene, CDR3 length, J gene, D gene, CDR3 DNA, CDR3 protein. A D gene is named only where the DNA matches it firmly. The size field is filled for only some rows; it gives once, few, many or a size class.

few	TRBV7-9	16	TRBJ1-1	-	TGTGCCAGCAGCTTTTTAGCGGGCAGACCGAACACTGAAGCTTTCTTT	CASSFLAGRPNTEAFF
-	TRBV5-1	17	TRBJ2-1	-	TGCGCCAGCAGCTTTTCGCGGGATCACGGCTCCTACAATGAGCAGTTCTTC	CASSFSRDHGSYNEQFF
-	TRBV29-1	10	TRBJ1-1	-	TGCAGCGTTCGGGCTTCTGAAGCTTTCTTT	CSVRASEAFF
-	TRBV2	16	TRBJ1-3	-	TGTGCCAGCAGTGAAGACAGGGTATTCTCTGGAAACACCATATATTTT	CASSEDRVFSGNTIYF
-	TRBV12-5	12	TRBJ2-5	-	TGTGCTAGTGGTTTGGTCCGTGGGGAGCAGTACTTC	CASGLVRGEQYF
-	TRBV5-1	15	TRBJ1-2	-	TGCGCCAGCAGCCCCCCGGGAGGGATATCTAGTGGCTACACCTTC	CASSPPGGISSGYTF
-	TRBV5-1	13	TRBJ1-1	TRBD1	TGCGCCAGCAGCTGGACAGGGTCCCCTGAAGCTTTCTTT	CASSWTGSPEAFF
-	TRBV20-1	11	TRBJ2-1	-	TGCAGTGCTGATCAGTACAATGAGCAGTTCTTC	CSADQYNEQFF
-	TRBV7-2	14	TRBJ2-2	-	TGTGCCAGCAGCTTAGAAGTGAACACCGGGGAGCTGTTTTTT	CASSLEVNTGELFF
once	TRBV5-1	14	TRBJ2-5	TRBD2	TGCGCCAGCAGCCCGGGACTAGACCAAGAGACCCAGTACTTC	CASSPGLDQETQYF
-	TRBV6-1	15	TRBJ2-1	-	TGTGCCAGCAGTGATCAAGACTCTCCCTACAATGAGCAGTTCTTC	CASSDQDSPYNEQFF
-	TRBV28	14	TRBJ1-2	TRBD1	TGTGCCAGCGGAGGACAGGAGCTTAACTATGGCTACACCTTC	CASGGQELNYGYTF
-	TRBV11-3	11	TRBJ2-1	-	TGTGCCAGCAGCGGTCTCAATGAGCAGTTCTTC	CASSGLNEQFF
-	TRBV19	14	TRBJ2-3	TRBD2	TGTGCCAGTAGTCCTAGCGGGAGTGCAGATACGCAGTATTTT	CASSPSGSADTQYF
-	TRBV27	15	TRBJ2-7	TRBD2	TGTGCCAGCAGTTTAGCGGCGGGAGCGGGCTACGAGCAGTACTTC	CASSLAAGAGYEQYF
few	TRBV7-2	13	TRBJ1-1	-	TGTGCCAGCAGCTCGGAAATGAACACTGAAGCTTTCTTT	CASSSEMNTEAFF
-	TRBV27	20	TRBJ2-1	TRBD2	TGTGCCAGCAGCCCCGTATTGAGGATAGCGGGAGGGAACTCCTACAATGAGCAGTTCTTC	CASSPVLRIAGGNSYNEQFF
-	TRBV9	14	TRBJ1-4	-	TGTGCCAGCAGCGCCACTGGAACTAATGAAAAACTGTTTTTT	CASSATGTNEKLFF
once	TRBV10-1	15	TRBJ2-5	-	TGCGCCAGCAGTGATGGAAGCCTCAACGGGGAGACCCAGTACTTC	CASSDGSLNGETQYF
-	TRBV19	14	TRBJ1-2	-	TGTGCCAGTAGTCAGCCGGCAGATAACTATGGCTACACCTTC	CASSQPADNYGYTF
-	TRBV5-5	15	TRBJ1-1	-	TGTGCCAGCAGCTTGACGTTGCGGATGAACACTGAAGCTTTCTTT	CASSLTLRMNTEAFF
few	TRBV30	12	TRBJ1-1	TRBD1	TGTGCCTTAGGACAGGTAAACACTGAAGCTTTCTTT	CALGQVNTEAFF
few	TRBV5-4	16	TRBJ2-1	-	TGTGCCAGCAGCTTGGAGGGGAACTACAATTACAATGAGCAGTTCTTC	CASSLEGNYNYNEQFF